Below are 5 T cell receptor beta chains sequenced from a single sample in a study of control samples from healthy donors and cancer patients. Sequenced by immunoSEQ multiplex PCR; TCRdb stores in-frame clones only, minus some. Seen here are around 130,000 clones, approximately 90% observed once, and the top ten hold roughly 7.8%. Sample: blood. These receptors all stem from a man younger than 30 in good health.

V gene TRBV18 combines with J gene TRBJ2-7; the D is unclear. V was trimmed by 4 bases and J by 6 bases, leaving 10 bases between them. Germline lookup yields CDR1 KGHSH and CDR2 LQKENI. This CDR3 region has 12 residues. The CDR3 loop is CASSLDRSEQYF. In nucleotides, the CDR3 is TGTGCCAGCTCACTAGACCGTTCCGAGCAGTACTTC.

This chain joins TRBV10-2 and TRBJ2-1; the match to TRBD2 covers 7 bases. Germline trimming cut 7 bases from V and 4 bases from J; bases unmatched to any gene: 4. The CDR3 extends over 13 amino acids. Germline V gives CDR1 WSHSY, CDR2 SAAADI. The CDR3 coding sequence is TGCGCCAGCACGAGCGGGGATTACAATGAGCAGTTCTTC. The encoded protein is CASTSGDYNEQFF.

This clone was recorded a few times. The rearrangement uses TRBV12-3 or TRBV12-4 and TRBJ2-2; D uncertain. CDR3 length equals 13 residues. V shed 5 bases and J shed 7 bases, with 11 bases lying between them. Here the CDR3 DNA reads TGTGCCAGCAGTGCACTCATCGGCGGGGAGCTGTTTTTT. Amino acids: CASSALIGGELFF.

The chain couples TRBV27 to TRBJ1-1, with D maybe TRBD1 (6 bases). Germline CDR1 and CDR2: MNHEY and SMNVEV (reference sequence). Trimming shortened V by 5 bases and J by 1 base, and 23 bases separated the two germline ends. This CDR3 is 18 amino acids long. The CDR3 loop is CASSPRGGGRIGNTEAFF. Here the CDR3 DNA reads TGTGCCAGCAGTCCACGAGGGGGGGGGAGAATCGGGAACACTGAAGCTTTCTTT.

J is TRBJ1-2 and V is TRBV9; 9 bases line up with TRBD1. CDR1 is SGDLS, CDR2 YYNGEE, per germline. J was trimmed by 3 bases and V by 1 base; bases with no gene match: 4. The CDR3 spans 15 residues. The CDR3 DNA reads TGTGCCAGCAGCGTAACAGGGGGCGCGGACTATGGCTACACCTTC. This encodes CASSVTGGADYGYTF.